The present entry profiles one T cell receptor beta chain with its context. The antigen is not known. This sample is drawn from a study of T-cell memory formation after mild COVID-19. TCRdb ran MiXCR on the 5' RACE reads and lists one entry per CDR3 protein. The table lists 350,000 to 450,000 distinct CDR3 sequences, around 27% of them singletons, with roughly 12% in the top ten. From germline, CDR1 is SGHRS and CDR2 YFSETQ. V lost 4 bases and J 1 base, leaving 11 bases between the germline ends. CDR3 length equals 14 residues. Study-wide points: Pre-infection memory harbored some responding clones, suggesting cross-reactive memory joined. Contracting CD8+ clones were enriched in EMRA, CD4+ mainly in CM and EM. Day 15 to 85 contracting clones showed balanced CD4/CD8; later expanders leaned CD4+.

J is TRBJ1-1 and V is TRBV5-1; D perhaps matches TRBD1 (6 bases). Sequencing input: PBMCs or a T cell subset sorted from them (not recorded which). The receptor was derived from an adult woman who had mild COVID-19 (a few samples of this study predate the infection). Cell type and time point are not known. The DNA of the CDR3 is TGCGCCAGCAGCGGTAGGACAGCGAACACTGAAGCTTTCTTT. Translating it yields CASSGRTANTEAFF.